The next 17 T cell receptor beta chains were all read from a single sample in a study of control samples from healthy donors and cancer patients. Produced via immunoSEQ multiplex PCR; TCRdb's table is partial and in-frame only. Of 75,000 to 100,000 clones listed, 88% are singletons. The sample taken for sequencing was blood. Receptor source: a man under 40 in good health.

The chain carries TRBV11-2 and TRBJ1-1, with D hard to call. The CDR3 consists of 12 residues. CDR1 SGHAT and CDR2 FQNNGV come from the germline V gene. V lost 2 bases to trimming and J lost 11 bases, with 12 bases between them. The DNA for the CDR3 is TGTGCCAGCAGCTTATCCACGGGTCGGGCTTTCTTT. Encoded protein: CASSLSTGRAFF. Full variable domain (remainder filled in from reference TRBV11-2 and TRBJ1-1): EAGVAQSPRYKIIEKRQSVAFWCNPISGHATLYWYQQILGQGPKLLIQFQNNGVVDDSQLPKDRFSAERLKGVDSTLKIQPAKLEDSAVYLCASSLSTGRAFFGQGTRLTVV.

This sequence joins TRBV24-1 and TRBJ2-5; D gene unclear. The length of the CDR3 is 14 residues. CDR1 and CDR2 (germline): KGHDR, SFDVKD. Trimming took 1 base from V and 0 from J, leaving 5 bases between them. CDR3 sequence reads: CATSDFSHQETQYF. The CDR3 DNA reads as TGTGCCACCAGTGATTTTTCCCACCAAGAGACCCAGTACTTC.

V gene TRBV10-2 combines with J gene TRBJ2-5, with 13 bases identical to TRBD2. Germline assignment: CDR1 WSHSY and CDR2 SAAADI. This CDR3 has 18 amino acids. With V trimmed by 3 bases and J by 2 bases, 9 bases remained unmatched. This CDR3 reads CASSEHSGTSGIQETQYF. CDR3 nucleotides: TGCGCCAGCAGTGAACACTCAGGGACTAGCGGGATACAAGAGACCCAGTACTTC.

The genes are TRBV3-1 (or the pseudogene TRBV3-2) and TRBJ1-6; D may be TRBD1 (5 bases). The V end was cut by 0 bases, the J end by 7 bases, with 16 bases between. The CDR3 length is 17 residues. Germline lookup yields CDR1 LGHDT and CDR2 YNNKEL (reference sequence). The chain's CDR3 is CASSQDGGARENSPLHF. In nucleotides, the CDR3 is TGTGCCAGCAGCCAAGATGGGGGTGCAAGAGAGAATTCACCCCTCCACTTT.

The chain has TRBV10-3 and TRBJ2-3; 10 positions agree with TRBD2. The length of the CDR3 is 15 residues. Trimming removed 10 bases from V and 6 bases from J; junction bases left unmatched: 13. Germline V lookup: CDR1 ENHRY, CDR2 SYGVKD. For the CDR3, the DNA is TGTGCCACATACCGTGCTAGCGGGAGAGGGGATACGCAGTATTTT. It yields the protein CATYRASGRGDTQYF.

V gene TRBV23-1 combines with J gene TRBJ2-5; TRBD1 agrees at 7 bases. TRBV23-1 is an open reading frame, and its role is uncertain. This CDR3 is built from 17 residues. V dropped 0 bases and J dropped 2; count of bases not matched to a gene: 9. DNA for the CDR3: TGCGCCAGCAGTCAATCCCCCGTGACAGGGAGACAAGAGACCCAGTACTTC. This codes for CASSQSPVTGRQETQYF.

V gene TRBV28 combines with J gene TRBJ1-5; possible D gene TRBD1, 5 bases. CDR1 and CDR2 (germline): MDHEN, SYDVKM. V was cut by 5 bases and J by 0 bases, with 11 bases left in between. This CDR3 has 15 amino acids. For the CDR3, the DNA is TGTGCCAGCAGTCCACACAGGACTAGCAATCAGCCCCAGCATTTT. It yields the protein CASSPHRTSNQPQHF.

The CDR3 loop is CASSLERRSGEQYF. Written as DNA, the CDR3 is TGTGCCAGCAGTTTAGAGCGGAGGAGCGGCGAGCAGTACTTC. This chain links TRBV27 with TRBJ2-7; perhaps TRBD2 as D (5 bases). The CDR3 contains 14 residues. Germline-derived CDR1 and CDR2 are MNHEY and SMNVEV (reference sequence). The germline V and J ends were trimmed by 2 bases and 6 bases, with 14 bases remaining between them.

CDR3 sequence reads: CASSPGTGESPLHF. The CDR3 bases are TGCGCCAGCAGCCCTGGGACAGGAGAATCACCCCTCCACTTT. J is TRBJ1-6 and V is TRBV4-1, with TRBD1 identical over 8 bases. The CDR3 length is 14 residues. Germline CDR1 is MGHRA and CDR2 is YSYEKL. J gave up 10 bases and V 4 bases, and 6 bases lay outside the gene matches.

V and J are TRBV29-1 and TRBJ1-1, with D maybe TRBD1 (5 bases). V dropped 7 bases and J dropped 1 base, with 7 bases sitting between them. Germline V gives CDR1 SQVTM, CDR2 ANQGSEA. This CDR3 has 11 residues. As DNA, the CDR3 is TGCAGCGGGGGCCGGAACACTGAAGCTTTCTTT. It yields the protein CSGGRNTEAFF.

The rearrangement uses TRBV27 and TRBJ2-1; D gene ambiguous. Germline V gene sequence: CDR1 MNHEY, CDR2 SMNVEV (reference sequence). Trimming pared 0 bases from V and 2 bases from J, leaving 11 bases between. There are 16 residues in the CDR3. The CDR3 is CASSLSAARTYNEQFF. The CDR3 DNA follows: TGTGCCAGCAGTTTATCGGCGGCAAGGACCTACAATGAGCAGTTCTTC.

The gene calls are TRBV28 and TRBJ2-3, with TRBD2 as a possible D gene (5 bases). Looked up from germline, CDR1 is MDHEN and CDR2 is SYDVKM. V lost 4 bases, J lost 0 bases, and 17 bases lay in between. This CDR3 spans 17 amino acids. CDR3 sequence: CASSSLEREISTDTQYF. The CDR3 nucleotides are TGTGCCAGCAGTTCCTTGGAAAGGGAGATTAGCACAGATACGCAGTATTTT.

The CDR3 sequence is CASSLSPGGPSSYNSPLHF. As DNA, the CDR3 is TGTGCCAGCAGTTTATCGCCAGGGGGCCCGAGCTCCTATAATTCACCCCTCCACTTT. The gene calls are TRBV27 and TRBJ1-6; 8 bases line up with TRBD1. Germline assignment: CDR1 MNHEY and CDR2 SMNVEV (reference sequence). The CDR3 consists of 19 residues. The V and J ends lost 0 bases and 0 bases, in that order; junction bases with no gene match: 7.

This clone came up a few times. The rearrangement joins TRBV4-2 to TRBJ2-5, with TRBD1 matching 7 bases. V lost 0 bases, J lost 4 bases, and 5 bases stayed unmatched. Germline values: CDR1 LGHNA, CDR2 YNFKEQ. The length of the CDR3 is 15 residues. CDR3 DNA sequence: TGTGCCAGCAGCCAAGAACCAGGGGGTCGAGAGACCCAGTACTTC. Translated: CASSQEPGGRETQYF.

The genes are TRBV5-4 and TRBJ1-2; D perhaps matches TRBD1 (6 bases). The CDR3 covers 14 residues. Germline V gene sequence: CDR1 SGHNT, CDR2 YYREEE (reference sequence). The ends were cut back, 0 bases at V and 6 bases at J, with 12 bases in the middle. CDR3 region: CASSLEGGGNGYTF. The CDR3 DNA is TGTGCCAGCAGCTTGGAGGGAGGGGGTAATGGCTACACCTTC.

The chain employs TRBV29-1 and TRBJ2-7, with 8 bases identical to TRBD1. The CDR3 is 12 residues long. J was trimmed by 5 bases and V by 6 bases; bases with no gene match: 6. Germline lookup yields CDR1 SQVTM and CDR2 ANQGSEA. This chain's CDR3 is CSVDGQGNEQYF. As DNA, the CDR3 is TGCAGCGTCGACGGACAGGGTAACGAGCAGTACTTC.

The V call is TRBV7-9, the J call TRBJ1-2; maybe TRBD1 (6 bases). This CDR3 region has 11 residues. Germline V gene data show CDR1 as SEHNR and CDR2 as FQNEAQ (reference sequence). V gave up 6 bases and J gave up 6 bases, with 8 bases separating them. The CDR3 is CASSYRDGYTF. The CDR3 DNA is TGTGCCAGCAGTTACAGGGATGGCTACACCTTC.